The rows below give T cell receptor beta chains drawn from one sample of a study of T cells after yellow fever vaccination. TCRdb re-derived calls from the 5' RACE reads in MiXCR, one entry per CDR3 protein. Of more than 350,000 distinct CDR3 sequences listed, approximately 10% are singletons. Here the sequenced sample was PBMCs, taken on the day of the first yellow fever vaccination. Receptors originate from a man aged 18 to 30 who received the YFV17D yellow fever vaccine. CDR3s include the opening cysteine and the closing phenylalanine or tryptophan. The D gene is left open where the match is weak. Clone size is given for some rows only: seen once, a few or many times, or a class if the clone is expanded.

TRBV3-1	.	TRBJ2-5	few	CASSQHPRGQETQYF	TGTGCCAGCAGCCAACATCCTAGAGGACAAGAGACCCAGTACTTC
TRBV7-3	TRBD1	TRBJ2-2	few	CASSPGTGGNTGELFF	TGTGCCAGCAGCCCAGGGACAGGGGGAAACACCGGGGAGCTGTTTTTT
TRBV14	.	TRBJ1-2	few	CASSQRVAGGHYGYTF	TGTGCCAGCAGCCAACGGGTTGCGGGTGGGCACTATGGCTACACCTTC
TRBV7-2	.	TRBJ1-2	.	CASSLIQPGGYTF	TGTGCCAGCAGCTTAATCCAGCCAGGGGGCTACACCTTC
TRBV5-5	.	TRBJ1-2	many	CASRQESDGYTF	TGTGCCAGCAGACAGGAGTCTGATGGCTACACCTTC
TRBV11-1	.	TRBJ2-7	.	CASSSGDEQYF	TGTGCCAGCAGCTCGGGGGACGAGCAGTACTTC
TRBV4-1	TRBD1	TRBJ2-1	few	CASSHPGTGSNEQFF	TGCGCCAGCAGCCACCCCGGGACAGGTTCAAATGAGCAGTTCTTC
TRBV19	.	TRBJ1-1	.	CASSGGRGLGAFF	TGTGCCAGTAGTGGAGGGCGAGGGTTAGGAGCTTTCTTT
TRBV2	TRBD2	TRBJ2-5	.	CASPPTSGGETQYF	TGTGCCAGCCCCCCAACTAGCGGGGGAGAGACCCAGTACTTC
TRBV12-3/TRBV12-4	.	TRBJ2-5	.	CASSLAPRGGGATQYF	TGTGCCAGCAGTTTAGCGCCTAGAGGCGGTGGGGCGACCCAGTACTTC